Listed below are T cell receptor beta chains from one sample, sequenced in a study of blood T cells in healthy people across ages. TCRdb processed the 5' RACE reads anew with MiXCR; each CDR3 protein has one entry. The sample gives roughly 800,000 distinct CDR3 sequences, nearly 60% of which show up once; 22% is in the top ten. The sample taken for sequencing was blood. The source of these receptors is a man aged 30-40 years in good health. Each CDR3 is given with its conserved first and last residue. Each record gives: D gene, J gene, V gene, clone size, CDR3 protein, CDR3 DNA. The D gene is left open where the match is weak. Some rows mark clone size as missing; the rest say once, few, many or name a class of expanded clone.

d_gene: -; j_gene: TRBJ1-2; v_gene: TRBV7-2; abundance: few; CDR3aa: CASSPGASNYGYTF; CDR3nt: TGTGCCAGCAGCCCGGGTGCATCTAACTATGGCTACACCTTC
d_gene: TRBD2; j_gene: TRBJ2-7; v_gene: TRBV4-2; abundance: -; CDR3aa: CASSQAPPSVVAGDYYEQYF; CDR3nt: TGTGCCAGCAGCCAAGCTCCCCCGTCGGTGGTAGCGGGGGACTACTACGAGCAGTACTTC
d_gene: -; j_gene: TRBJ1-1; v_gene: TRBV10-3; abundance: -; CDR3aa: CAISESIGAGVVGGAFF; CDR3nt: TGTGCCATCAGTGAGTCCATCGGAGCAGGAGTGGTAGGTGGCGCTTTCTTT
d_gene: -; j_gene: TRBJ2-3; v_gene: TRBV18; abundance: -; CDR3aa: CASSQQTGVADTQYF; CDR3nt: TGTGCCAGCTCACAACAAACAGGAGTGGCGGATACGCAGTATTTT
d_gene: -; j_gene: TRBJ2-5; v_gene: TRBV7-8; abundance: -; CDR3aa: CASTRGPSAVYQETQYF; CDR3nt: TGTGCCAGCACCCGTGGTCCTAGTGCGGTCTACCAAGAGACCCAGTACTTC
d_gene: TRBD2; j_gene: TRBJ2-5; v_gene: TRBV11-2; abundance: few; CDR3aa: CASSLAVGGETQYF; CDR3nt: TGTGCCAGCAGCTTAGCCGTCGGGGGGGAGACCCAGTACTTC
d_gene: -; j_gene: TRBJ1-2; v_gene: TRBV20-1; abundance: few; CDR3aa: CSAREGGVYGYTF; CDR3nt: TGCAGTGCTAGAGAAGGGGGGGTCTATGGCTACACCTTC
d_gene: -; j_gene: TRBJ2-7; v_gene: TRBV20-1; abundance: -; CDR3aa: CSAKSSLGVGTYEQYF; CDR3nt: TGCAGTGCTAAATCCTCGCTCGGGGTGGGAACCTACGAGCAGTACTTC
d_gene: -; j_gene: TRBJ1-1; v_gene: TRBV20-1; abundance: -; CDR3aa: CSAIPGTEAFF; CDR3nt: TGCAGTGCTATCCCCGGCACTGAAGCTTTCTTT
d_gene: -; j_gene: TRBJ1-2; v_gene: TRBV6-2/TRBV6-3; abundance: -; CDR3aa: CATRRVYYGYTF; CDR3nt: TGTGCCACCCGTCGGGTCTACTATGGCTACACCTTC
d_gene: -; j_gene: TRBJ2-7; v_gene: TRBV24-1; abundance: few; CDR3aa: CATSGTGYEGSYEQYF; CDR3nt: TGTGCCACCAGTGGTACAGGGTACGAGGGCTCCTACGAGCAGTACTTC
d_gene: -; j_gene: TRBJ1-2; v_gene: TRBV12-3/TRBV12-4; abundance: few; CDR3aa: CASSFAHYGYTF; CDR3nt: TGTGCCAGCAGTTTTGCTCACTACGGCTACACCTTC
d_gene: -; j_gene: TRBJ2-3; v_gene: TRBV7-2; abundance: -; CDR3aa: CASKDGTSSPLRYF; CDR3nt: TGTGCCTCAAAGGACGGTACTAGCTCCCCACTACGGTATTTT
d_gene: TRBD2; j_gene: TRBJ2-7; v_gene: TRBV28; abundance: -; CDR3aa: CASGAREDYPYEQYF; CDR3nt: TGTGCCAGCGGGGCTCGGGAGGACTACCCTTACGAGCAGTACTTC
d_gene: -; j_gene: TRBJ1-2; v_gene: TRBV7-6; abundance: -; CDR3aa: CASSPNSGYGYTF; CDR3nt: TGTGCCAGCAGCCCTAATAGCGGCTATGGCTACACCTTC
d_gene: -; j_gene: TRBJ2-5; v_gene: TRBV6-2/TRBV6-3; abundance: -; CDR3aa: CASSYFVLDSQETQYF; CDR3nt: TGTGCCAGCAGTTACTTCGTCCTGGACAGCCAAGAGACCCAGTACTTC
d_gene: -; j_gene: TRBJ1-2; v_gene: TRBV12-3/TRBV12-4; abundance: -; CDR3aa: CASNGAIENGYTF; CDR3nt: TGTGCCAGCAATGGGGCGATCGAGAATGGCTACACCTTC
d_gene: -; j_gene: TRBJ2-4; v_gene: TRBV20-1; abundance: -; CDR3aa: CSARDFTGGEQYF; CDR3nt: TGCAGTGCTAGAGATTTCACTGGTGGTGAGCAGTACTTC
d_gene: -; j_gene: TRBJ1-1; v_gene: TRBV29-1; abundance: -; CDR3aa: CSVVISVTEAFF; CDR3nt: TGCAGCGTTGTAATAAGTGTGACTGAAGCTTTCTTT
d_gene: -; j_gene: TRBJ2-3; v_gene: TRBV20-1; abundance: -; CDR3aa: CSAMGGGADTQYF; CDR3nt: TGCAGTGCCATGGGGGGAGGCGCAGATACGCAGTATTTT
d_gene: -; j_gene: TRBJ2-7; v_gene: TRBV28; abundance: few; CDR3aa: CASSLPQSYEQYF; CDR3nt: TGTGCCAGCAGTTTACCCCAGTCCTACGAGCAGTACTTC
d_gene: -; j_gene: TRBJ2-1; v_gene: TRBV7-2; abundance: -; CDR3aa: CASSPQYSYNEQFF; CDR3nt: TGTGCCAGCAGCCCCCAGTACTCCTACAATGAGCAGTTCTTC
d_gene: -; j_gene: TRBJ1-6; v_gene: TRBV10-3; abundance: few; CDR3aa: CAMGDDYNSPLHF; CDR3nt: TGTGCCATGGGGGACGACTATAATTCACCCCTCCACTTT
d_gene: TRBD1; j_gene: TRBJ2-7; v_gene: TRBV20-1; abundance: -; CDR3aa: CSASYRGFSYEQYF; CDR3nt: TGCAGTGCATCCTACAGGGGATTCTCCTACGAGCAGTACTTC
d_gene: -; j_gene: TRBJ1-4; v_gene: TRBV20-1; abundance: -; CDR3aa: CSAFTPGLNEKLFF; CDR3nt: TGCAGTGCTTTTACGCCGGGGCTTAATGAAAAACTGTTTTTT
d_gene: TRBD1; j_gene: TRBJ1-2; v_gene: TRBV6-2/TRBV6-3; abundance: -; CDR3aa: CASRGRDRPFYGYTF; CDR3nt: TGTGCCAGCAGAGGCCGGGACAGGCCCTTCTATGGCTACACCTTC
d_gene: TRBD2; j_gene: TRBJ2-7; v_gene: TRBV20-1; abundance: few; CDR3aa: CSARGGRNSYEQYF; CDR3nt: TGCAGTGCTAGGGGGGGGAGGAACTCCTACGAGCAGTACTTC
d_gene: TRBD2; j_gene: TRBJ2-7; v_gene: TRBV7-8; abundance: -; CDR3aa: CASSTLTSGSLEQYF; CDR3nt: TGTGCCAGCAGCACCCTGACTAGCGGGAGTCTCGAGCAGTACTTC
d_gene: TRBD2; j_gene: TRBJ2-1; v_gene: TRBV20-1; abundance: few; CDR3aa: CSASRASGRGGDEQFF; CDR3nt: TGCAGTGCTAGTCGGGCTAGCGGGAGGGGTGGAGATGAGCAGTTCTTC
d_gene: TRBD1; j_gene: TRBJ1-3; v_gene: TRBV7-2; abundance: -; CDR3aa: CASSLRPGGAHGNTIYF; CDR3nt: TGTGCCAGCAGCTTAAGGCCAGGGGGCGCGCACGGAAACACCATATATTTT
d_gene: TRBD1; j_gene: TRBJ2-4; v_gene: TRBV6-1; abundance: -; CDR3aa: CASRRTGEPKNIQYF; CDR3nt: TGTGCCAGCAGAAGGACAGGGGAGCCCAAAAACATTCAGTACTTC
d_gene: TRBD2; j_gene: TRBJ2-5; v_gene: TRBV6-2/TRBV6-3; abundance: -; CDR3aa: CASSLLAGAREQYF; CDR3nt: TGTGCCAGCAGCCTACTAGCGGGAGCAAGGGAGCAGTACTTC
d_gene: -; j_gene: TRBJ2-7; v_gene: TRBV30; abundance: many; CDR3aa: CAWSTATSYEQYF; CDR3nt: TGTGCCTGGAGCACAGCTACCTCCTACGAGCAGTACTTC
d_gene: TRBD2; j_gene: TRBJ2-7; v_gene: TRBV5-1; abundance: -; CDR3aa: CASSFQGGPYEQYF; CDR3nt: TGCGCCAGCAGCTTTCAGGGAGGGCCCTACGAGCAGTACTTC
d_gene: -; j_gene: TRBJ2-7; v_gene: TRBV20-1; abundance: -; CDR3aa: CSAREGRPYNEQYF; CDR3nt: TGCAGTGCTAGAGAGGGTCGCCCATACAATGAGCAGTACTTC
d_gene: TRBD2; j_gene: TRBJ2-7; v_gene: TRBV27; abundance: -; CDR3aa: CASTFRTSGNYEQYF; CDR3nt: TGTGCCAGCACATTTCGGACTAGCGGAAACTACGAGCAGTACTTC
d_gene: -; j_gene: TRBJ2-3; v_gene: TRBV3-1; abundance: -; CDR3aa: CASSLRTGDTADTQYF; CDR3nt: TGTGCCAGCAGCCTACGAACGGGGGACACTGCAGATACGCAGTATTTT
d_gene: -; j_gene: TRBJ2-3; v_gene: TRBV29-1; abundance: few; CDR3aa: CSGELDADTQYF; CDR3nt: TGCAGCGGTGAACTGGACGCAGATACGCAGTATTTT
d_gene: TRBD2; j_gene: TRBJ2-1; v_gene: TRBV20-1; abundance: -; CDR3aa: CSARPGLATYNEQFF; CDR3nt: TGCAGTGCCAGACCGGGACTAGCTACCTACAATGAGCAGTTCTTC
d_gene: -; j_gene: TRBJ1-5; v_gene: TRBV27; abundance: few; CDR3aa: CASSLYPNQPQHF; CDR3nt: TGTGCCAGCAGTTTATACCCCAATCAGCCCCAGCATTTT
d_gene: -; j_gene: TRBJ2-5; v_gene: TRBV20-1; abundance: many; CDR3aa: CSARVPGQETQYF; CDR3nt: TGCAGTGCTAGAGTACCAGGGCAAGAGACCCAGTACTTC
d_gene: -; j_gene: TRBJ1-4; v_gene: TRBV7-9; abundance: -; CDR3aa: CASSLIGAEKLFF; CDR3nt: TGTGCCAGCAGCTTAATCGGGGCTGAAAAACTGTTTTTT
d_gene: -; j_gene: TRBJ2-7; v_gene: TRBV28; abundance: few; CDR3aa: CASSLGDGGGGTTLEQYF; CDR3nt: TGTGCCAGCAGTCTGGGGGACGGAGGAGGGGGAACCACCCTCGAGCAGTACTTC
d_gene: -; j_gene: TRBJ2-3; v_gene: TRBV6-2/TRBV6-3; abundance: -; CDR3aa: CASRRAALTDTQYF; CDR3nt: TGTGCCAGCAGGAGAGCGGCACTCACAGATACGCAGTATTTT
d_gene: -; j_gene: TRBJ2-7; v_gene: TRBV12-2; abundance: -; CDR3aa: CASHLEAPITRICEQYF; CDR3nt: TGTGCAAGTCACTTAGAGGCGCCCATAACGCGAATTTGCGAGCAGTACTTC
d_gene: -; j_gene: TRBJ2-5; v_gene: TRBV7-9; abundance: -; CDR3aa: CASSVGGHDREQYF; CDR3nt: TGTGCCAGCAGCGTAGGTGGACACGATCGGGAGCAGTACTTC
d_gene: -; j_gene: TRBJ2-1; v_gene: TRBV7-2; abundance: -; CDR3aa: CASSLVGSRRGYNEQFF; CDR3nt: TGTGCCAGCAGCTTAGTGGGTTCGCGGAGGGGTTACAATGAGCAGTTCTTC
d_gene: -; j_gene: TRBJ2-1; v_gene: TRBV13; abundance: -; CDR3aa: CASSSPSLGQFF; CDR3nt: TGTGCCAGCAGCTCCCCGTCCCTCGGGCAGTTCTTC
d_gene: TRBD1; j_gene: TRBJ1-1; v_gene: TRBV4-2; abundance: few; CDR3aa: CASSQGTGGLDTEAFF; CDR3nt: TGTGCCAGCAGCCAAGGGACAGGGGGCCTCGACACTGAAGCTTTCTTT
d_gene: -; j_gene: TRBJ1-1; v_gene: TRBV7-2; abundance: few; CDR3aa: CASRWGTEAFF; CDR3nt: TGTGCCAGCAGATGGGGAACTGAAGCTTTCTTT
d_gene: TRBD2; j_gene: TRBJ2-7; v_gene: TRBV6-2/TRBV6-3; abundance: -; CDR3aa: CASRRPIAGSSYEQYF; CDR3nt: TGTGCCAGCAGACGTCCCATAGCGGGGAGCTCCTACGAGCAGTACTTC
d_gene: -; j_gene: TRBJ2-1; v_gene: TRBV27; abundance: -; CDR3aa: CASRPRIYNEQFF; CDR3nt: TGTGCCAGCAGGCCGCGGATTTACAATGAGCAGTTCTTC
d_gene: -; j_gene: TRBJ1-2; v_gene: TRBV20-1; abundance: -; CDR3aa: CSALEDRSIFYGYTF; CDR3nt: TGCAGTGCTCTCGAAGACAGGTCAATCTTTTATGGCTACACCTTC
d_gene: TRBD1; j_gene: TRBJ2-5; v_gene: TRBV7-2; abundance: -; CDR3aa: CASTNRGLQTQYF; CDR3nt: TGTGCCAGCACAAACAGGGGTTTGCAGACCCAGTACTTC
d_gene: TRBD2; j_gene: TRBJ2-1; v_gene: TRBV20-1; abundance: -; CDR3aa: CSLLRGGLAGGGRYEQFF; CDR3nt: TGCAGCCTTCTCCGAGGCGGTCTAGCGGGGGGAGGGCGGTATGAGCAGTTCTTC
d_gene: -; j_gene: TRBJ1-4; v_gene: TRBV5-6; abundance: -; CDR3aa: CAIPPAATNEKLFF; CDR3nt: TGTGCCATCCCGCCGGCCGCAACCAATGAAAAACTGTTTTTT